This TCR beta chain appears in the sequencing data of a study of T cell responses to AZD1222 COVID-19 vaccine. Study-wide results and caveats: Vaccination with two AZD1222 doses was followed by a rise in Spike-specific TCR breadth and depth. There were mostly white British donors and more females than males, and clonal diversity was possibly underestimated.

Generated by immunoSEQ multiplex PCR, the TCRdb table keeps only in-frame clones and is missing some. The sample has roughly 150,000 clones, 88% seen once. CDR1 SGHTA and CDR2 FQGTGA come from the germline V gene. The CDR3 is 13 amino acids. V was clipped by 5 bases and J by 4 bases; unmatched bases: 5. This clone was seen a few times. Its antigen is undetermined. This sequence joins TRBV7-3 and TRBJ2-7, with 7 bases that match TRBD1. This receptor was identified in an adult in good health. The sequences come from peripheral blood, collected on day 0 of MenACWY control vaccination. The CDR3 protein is CASSTYRGYEQYF. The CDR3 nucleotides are TGTGCCAGCAGCACGTACAGGGGATACGAGCAGTACTTC.